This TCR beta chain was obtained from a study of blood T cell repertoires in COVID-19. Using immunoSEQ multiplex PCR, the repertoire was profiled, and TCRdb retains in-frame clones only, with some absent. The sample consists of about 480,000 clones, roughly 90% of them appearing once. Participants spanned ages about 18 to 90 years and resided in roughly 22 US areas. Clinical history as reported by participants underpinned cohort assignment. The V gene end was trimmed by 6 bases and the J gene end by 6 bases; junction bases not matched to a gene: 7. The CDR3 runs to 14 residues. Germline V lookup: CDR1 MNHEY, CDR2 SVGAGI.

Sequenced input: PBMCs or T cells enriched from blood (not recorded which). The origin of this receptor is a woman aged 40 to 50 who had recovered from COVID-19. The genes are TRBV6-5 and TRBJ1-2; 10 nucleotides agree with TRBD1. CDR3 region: CASRTKGTGDGYTF. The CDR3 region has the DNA TGTGCCAGCAGAACGAAAGGGACAGGGGATGGCTACACCTTC.